This T cell receptor (beta chain) was recovered during a study of T cell repertoires in cytomegalovirus infection. About the study: Through public TCR beta signatures, both CMV infection and matching HLA type were indicated.

Trimming pared 0 bases from V and 10 bases from J, leaving 22 bases between. Germline lookup yields CDR1 SQVTM and CDR2 ANQGSEA. The CDR3 totals 16 residues. Study-wide points: The study identified carriers of CMV plus the relevant HLA from cumulative public TCR beta family frequency.

This clonotype was picked up a small number of times. Its specificity is unknown. Each CDR3 protein gets one entry after TCRdb re-called the reads with MiXCR. Of fewer than 250,000 distinct CDR3 sequences in the sample, more than 9% are singletons; the top ten hold approximately 1.8%. The sequencing input was PBMCs. The TCR sequence derives from a human donor in good health (CMV status not recorded). Some clones in this sample may be carry-over from other donors' samples. The rearrangement joins TRBV29-1 to TRBJ2-1, with D possibly called TRBD1 or TRBD2 (6 bases each). CDR3 coding DNA: TGCAGCGTTGAAGATCTTCAACTGGGCAGAGGGGGGGAGCAGTTCTTC. It is translated as CSVEDLQLGRGGEQFF.